The rows below give T cell receptor beta chains drawn from one sample of a study of shared clonotypes between healthy human individuals. Data came from immunoSEQ multiplex PCR; TCRdb stores just in-frame clones and leaves some out. The table lists approximately 1.1 million clones, about four fifths of them singletons. The specimen sequenced was memory CD4+ T cells from PBMCs. The receptor set was obtained from a man between 18 and 35 years old in good health. Some clones in this sample may be carry-over from other donors' samples. CDR3s include the opening cysteine and the closing phenylalanine or tryptophan. Each record gives: J gene, D gene, clone size, V gene, CDR3 DNA, CDR3 protein. A D gene is named only where the DNA matches it firmly. Size values are once, few and many counts, or a class for expanded clones, and some rows have none.

J gene: TRBJ2-1
D gene: .
clone size: .
V gene: TRBV4-3
CDR3 DNA: TGCGCCAGCAGCCAAGATCTAAGAATGGGGCAGTTCTTC
CDR3 protein: CASSQDLRMGQFF

J gene: TRBJ1-1
D gene: .
clone size: few
V gene: TRBV27
CDR3 DNA: TGTGCCAGCCGTTCGGCCGGGAACGGCATGAACACTGAAGCTTTCTTT
CDR3 protein: CASRSAGNGMNTEAFF

J gene: TRBJ2-7
D gene: TRBD1
clone size: .
V gene: TRBV4-2
CDR3 DNA: TGTGCCAGCAGCAGTGGACAGGGGGCTGGCGAGCAGTACTTC
CDR3 protein: CASSSGQGAGEQYF

J gene: TRBJ1-5
D gene: .
clone size: .
V gene: TRBV28
CDR3 DNA: TGTGCCAGCAAAGAACAGGGACCGAATCAGCCCCAGCATTTT
CDR3 protein: CASKEQGPNQPQHF

J gene: TRBJ2-7
D gene: TRBD1
clone size: .
V gene: TRBV5-6
CDR3 DNA: TGTGCCAGCAGCTTGGGACAGGGGAGACACGAGCAGTACTTC
CDR3 protein: CASSLGQGRHEQYF

J gene: TRBJ1-2
D gene: .
clone size: few
V gene: TRBV27
CDR3 DNA: TGTGCCAGCAGTTTTTCTGAGGGAAACCCGAGCGGACTTGGCTACACCTTC
CDR3 protein: CASSFSEGNPSGLGYTF

J gene: TRBJ2-1
D gene: .
clone size: .
V gene: TRBV4-3
CDR3 DNA: TGCGCCAGCAGCCAAGATTTAACCCGAAACAATGAGCAGTTCTTC
CDR3 protein: CASSQDLTRNNEQFF

J gene: TRBJ1-5
D gene: .
clone size: .
V gene: TRBV2
CDR3 DNA: TGTGCCAGCAAGACGGGGGGGCAGCCCCAGCATTTT
CDR3 protein: CASKTGGQPQHF

J gene: TRBJ1-1
D gene: .
clone size: .
V gene: TRBV4-2
CDR3 DNA: TGTGCCAGCAGCCCTTACACTGAAGCTTTCTTT
CDR3 protein: CASSPYTEAFF

J gene: TRBJ2-7
D gene: .
clone size: .
V gene: TRBV18
CDR3 DNA: TGTGCCAGCTCACAAGCCGGACAGCCCTACGAGCAGTACTTC
CDR3 protein: CASSQAGQPYEQYF